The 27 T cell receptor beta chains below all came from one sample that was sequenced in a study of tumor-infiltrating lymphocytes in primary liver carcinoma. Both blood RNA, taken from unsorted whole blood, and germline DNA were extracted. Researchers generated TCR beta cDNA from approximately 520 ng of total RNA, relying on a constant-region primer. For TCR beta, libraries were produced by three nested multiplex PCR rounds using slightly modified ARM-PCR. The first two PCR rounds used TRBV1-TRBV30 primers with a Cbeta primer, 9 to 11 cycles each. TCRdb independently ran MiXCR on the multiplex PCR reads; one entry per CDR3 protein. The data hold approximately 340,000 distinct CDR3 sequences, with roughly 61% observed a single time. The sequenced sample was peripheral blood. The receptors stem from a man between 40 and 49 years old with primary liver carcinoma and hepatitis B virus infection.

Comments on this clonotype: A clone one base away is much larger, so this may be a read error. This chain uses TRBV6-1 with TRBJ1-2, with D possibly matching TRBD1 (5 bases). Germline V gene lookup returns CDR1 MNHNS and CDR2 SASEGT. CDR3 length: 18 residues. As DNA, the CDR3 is TGTGCCACCAGTGAAGAGTTCTGGAGGGCAGGGCGATCCTATGGCTACACCTTC. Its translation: CATSEEFWRAGRSYGYTF.

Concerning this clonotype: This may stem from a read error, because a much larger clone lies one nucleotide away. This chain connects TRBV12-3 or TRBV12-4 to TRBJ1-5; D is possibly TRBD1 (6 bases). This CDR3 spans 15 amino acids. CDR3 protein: CASSFPPRGNQSQHF. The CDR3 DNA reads TGTGCCAGCAGTTTCCCTCCCAGGGGTAATCAGTCCCAGCATTTT.

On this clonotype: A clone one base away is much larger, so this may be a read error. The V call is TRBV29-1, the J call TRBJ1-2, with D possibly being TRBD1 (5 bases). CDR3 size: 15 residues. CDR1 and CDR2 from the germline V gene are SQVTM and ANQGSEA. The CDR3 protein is CSIEYTGTGDYGYTF. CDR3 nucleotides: TGCAGCATTGAATATACCGGGACGGGCGACTATGGCTACACCTTC.

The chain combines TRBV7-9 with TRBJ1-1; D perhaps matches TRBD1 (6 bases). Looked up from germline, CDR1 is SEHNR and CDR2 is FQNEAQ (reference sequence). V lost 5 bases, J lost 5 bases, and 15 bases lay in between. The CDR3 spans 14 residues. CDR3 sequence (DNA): TGTGCCAGCAGCGCCACAGGGAGGATTACTGAAGCTTTCTTT. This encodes CASSATGRITEAFF.

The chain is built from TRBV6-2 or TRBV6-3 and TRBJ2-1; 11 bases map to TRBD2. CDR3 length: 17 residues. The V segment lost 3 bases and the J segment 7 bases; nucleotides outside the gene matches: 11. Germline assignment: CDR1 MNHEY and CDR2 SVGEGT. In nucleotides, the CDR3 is TGTGCCAGCAGTTATCCGCGCCTTAGCGGGAGGGGAAATGAGCAGTTCTTC. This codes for CASSYPRLSGRGNEQFF.

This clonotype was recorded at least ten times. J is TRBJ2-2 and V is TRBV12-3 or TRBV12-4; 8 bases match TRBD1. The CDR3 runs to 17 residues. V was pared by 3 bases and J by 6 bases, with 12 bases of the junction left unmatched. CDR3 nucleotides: TGTGCCAGCAGTTTTTGGGCAGGGGGCGGAGGGGCCGGGGAGCTGTTTTTT. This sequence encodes CASSFWAGGGGAGELFF.

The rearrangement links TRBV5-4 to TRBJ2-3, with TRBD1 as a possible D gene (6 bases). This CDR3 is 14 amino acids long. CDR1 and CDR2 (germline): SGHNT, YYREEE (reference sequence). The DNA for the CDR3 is TGTACAAGCAGCTTAGGACAGCACACAGATACGCAGTATTTT. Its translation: CTSSLGQHTDTQYF. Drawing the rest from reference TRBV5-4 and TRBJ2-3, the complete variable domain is ETGVTQSPTHLIKTRGQQVTLRCSSQSGHNTVSWYQQALGQGPQFIFQYYREEENGRGNFPPRFSGLQFPNYSSELNVNALELDDSALYLCTSSLGQHTDTQYFGPGTRLTVL.

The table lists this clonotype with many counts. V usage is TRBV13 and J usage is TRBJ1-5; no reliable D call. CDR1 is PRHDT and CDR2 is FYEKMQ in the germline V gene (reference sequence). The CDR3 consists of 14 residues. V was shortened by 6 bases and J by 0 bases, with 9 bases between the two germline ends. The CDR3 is CASSLGPSNQPQHF. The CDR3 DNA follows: TGTGCCAGCAGTCTGGGCCCTAGCAATCAGCCCCAGCATTTT.

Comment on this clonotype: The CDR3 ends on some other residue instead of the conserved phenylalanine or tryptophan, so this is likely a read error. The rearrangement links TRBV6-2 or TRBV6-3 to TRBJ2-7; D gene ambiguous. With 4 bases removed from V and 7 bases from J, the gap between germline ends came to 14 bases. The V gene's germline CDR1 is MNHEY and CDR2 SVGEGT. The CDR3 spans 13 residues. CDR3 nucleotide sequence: TGTGCCAGCAGTTTGGAGACCTTCCTGGAGCAGTACATC. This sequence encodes CASSLETFLEQYI.

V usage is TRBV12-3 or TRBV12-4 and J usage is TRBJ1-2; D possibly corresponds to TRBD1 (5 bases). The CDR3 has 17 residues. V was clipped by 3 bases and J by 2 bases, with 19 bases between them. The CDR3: CASSFSYGRQGNYGYTF. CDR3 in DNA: TGTGCCAGCAGTTTCTCTTATGGAAGGCAGGGCAACTATGGCTACACCTTC.

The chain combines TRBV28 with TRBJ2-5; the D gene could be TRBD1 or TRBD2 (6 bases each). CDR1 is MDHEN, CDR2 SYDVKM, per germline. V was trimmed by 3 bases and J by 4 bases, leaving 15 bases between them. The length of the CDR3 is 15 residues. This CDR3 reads CASSFRGAVRETQYF. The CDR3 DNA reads TGTGCCAGCAGTTTTAGGGGGGCGGTACGAGAGACCCAGTACTTC.

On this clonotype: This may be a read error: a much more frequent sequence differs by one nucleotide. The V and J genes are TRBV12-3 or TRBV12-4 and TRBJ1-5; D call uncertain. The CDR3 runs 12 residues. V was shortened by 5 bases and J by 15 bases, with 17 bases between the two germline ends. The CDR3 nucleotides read TGTGCCAGCAGTACTGGGTTCAGGTCCCCGCATTTT. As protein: CASSTGFRSPHF.

This CDR3 is CASSPSWGGQPQHF. The CDR3 DNA is TGTGCCAGCAGTCCTTCTTGGGGAGGTCAGCCCCAGCATTTT. This chain links TRBV28 with TRBJ1-5, with D unclear. Germline V gene lookup returns CDR1 MDHEN and CDR2 SYDVKM. The CDR3 has 14 residues. Trimming pared 5 bases from V and 6 bases from J, leaving 14 bases between. The full variable domain, completed using reference TRBV28 and TRBJ1-5, is DVKVTQSSRYLVKRTGEKVFLECVQDMDHENMFWYRQDPGLGLRLIYFSYDVKMKEKGDIPEGYSVSREKKERFSLILESASTNQTSMYLCASSPSWGGQPQHFGDGTRLSIL.

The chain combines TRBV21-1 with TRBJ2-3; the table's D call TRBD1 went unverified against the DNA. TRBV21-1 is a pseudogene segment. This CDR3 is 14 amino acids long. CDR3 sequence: CASSRHRVRDTKYF. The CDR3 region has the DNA TGTGCCAGCAGCCGCCACAGGGTCAGAGATACGAAGTATTTT.

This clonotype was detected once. The DNA for the CDR3 is TGCAGCGTTGAGATTCAGGCGGGGGCCTACAATTATCAGTTCTTC. Amino acid sequence: CSVEIQAGAYNYQFF. This rearrangement joins TRBV29-1 to TRBJ2-1; D might be TRBD2 (7 bases). V dropped 3 bases and J dropped 13 bases, with 25 bases sitting between them. Germline V lookup: CDR1 SQVTM, CDR2 ANQGSEA. The CDR3 covers 15 residues.

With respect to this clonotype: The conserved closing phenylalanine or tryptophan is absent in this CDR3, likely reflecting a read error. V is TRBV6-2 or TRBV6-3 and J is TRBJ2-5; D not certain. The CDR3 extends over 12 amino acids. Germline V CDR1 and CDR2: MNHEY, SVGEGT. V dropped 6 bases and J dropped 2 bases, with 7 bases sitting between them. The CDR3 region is CASSLIQETQYL. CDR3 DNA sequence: TGTGCCAGCAGCCTAATACAAGAGACCCAGTACCTC.

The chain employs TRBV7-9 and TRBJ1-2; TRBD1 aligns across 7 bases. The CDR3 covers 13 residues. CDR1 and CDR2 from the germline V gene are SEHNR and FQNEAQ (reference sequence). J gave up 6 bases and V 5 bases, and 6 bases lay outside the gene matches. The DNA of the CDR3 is TGTGCCAGCAGCGAGAGACAGGGAGATGGCTACACCTTC. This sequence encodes CASSERQGDGYTF.

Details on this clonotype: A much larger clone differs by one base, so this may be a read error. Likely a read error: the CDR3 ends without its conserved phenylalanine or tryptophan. CDR3 nucleotides: TGTGCCAGCAGACCTTCGGGGGGAGGTCAGCCCCAGCATTAT. The encoded protein is CASRPSGGGQPQHY. This chain joins TRBV6-5 and TRBJ1-5; tentatively, D is TRBD1 (5 bases). V lost 6 bases to trimming and J lost 6 bases, with 15 bases between them. In germline, CDR1 is MNHEY, CDR2 SVGAGI. The CDR3 covers 14 residues.

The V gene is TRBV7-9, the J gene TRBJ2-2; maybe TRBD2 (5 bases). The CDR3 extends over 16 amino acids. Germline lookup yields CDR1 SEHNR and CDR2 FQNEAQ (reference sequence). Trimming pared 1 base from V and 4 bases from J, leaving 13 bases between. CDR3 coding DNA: TGTGCCAGCAGCTTAGATGAACTAGTCACCACCGGGGAGCTGTTTTTT. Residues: CASSLDELVTTGELFF.

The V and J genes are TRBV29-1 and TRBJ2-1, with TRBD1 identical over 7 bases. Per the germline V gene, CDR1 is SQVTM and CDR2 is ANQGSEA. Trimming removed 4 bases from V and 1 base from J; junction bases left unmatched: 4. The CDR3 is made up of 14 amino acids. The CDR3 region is CSVVGTDSYNEQFF. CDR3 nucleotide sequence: TGCAGCGTTGTGGGGACAGATTCCTACAATGAGCAGTTCTTC.

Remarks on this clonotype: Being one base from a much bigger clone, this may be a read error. CDR3 loop: CASSQEFVLAGEGQFF. The CDR3 nucleotides read TGCGCCAGCAGCCAAGAATTCGTACTAGCGGGAGAGGGGCAGTTCTTC. V and J are TRBV4-1 and TRBJ2-1, with 11 bases matching TRBD2. CDR1 is MGHRA, CDR2 YSYEKL, per germline. This CDR3 contains 16 residues. V shed 0 bases and J 12 bases; nucleotides not matched to a gene: 10.

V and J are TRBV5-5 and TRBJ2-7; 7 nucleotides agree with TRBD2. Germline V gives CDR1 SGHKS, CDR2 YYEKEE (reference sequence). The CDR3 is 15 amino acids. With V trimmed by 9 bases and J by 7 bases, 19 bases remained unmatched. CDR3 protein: CANTLAAAGVIEQYF. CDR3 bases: TGTGCCAACACCTTGGCCGCTGCGGGAGTGATTGAGCAGTACTTC.

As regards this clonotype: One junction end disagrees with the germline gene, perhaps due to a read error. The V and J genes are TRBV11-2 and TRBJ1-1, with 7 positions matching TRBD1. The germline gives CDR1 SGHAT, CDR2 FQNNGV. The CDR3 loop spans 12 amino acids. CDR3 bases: TGTGCCTGCAGCCCCCAGGGGGATGAAGCTTTCTTT. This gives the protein CACSPQGDEAFF.

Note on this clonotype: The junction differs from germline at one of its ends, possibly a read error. The CDR3 protein is CAIRSPSGTHEQYF. The CDR3 region has the DNA TGCGCCATCAGGAGCCCCTCCGGGACGCACGAGCAGTACTTC. The rearrangement links TRBV10-3 to TRBJ2-7; D is perhaps TRBD1 or TRBD2 (5 bases each). CDR1 and CDR2 (germline): ENHRY, SYGVKD. This CDR3 is 14 amino acids long.

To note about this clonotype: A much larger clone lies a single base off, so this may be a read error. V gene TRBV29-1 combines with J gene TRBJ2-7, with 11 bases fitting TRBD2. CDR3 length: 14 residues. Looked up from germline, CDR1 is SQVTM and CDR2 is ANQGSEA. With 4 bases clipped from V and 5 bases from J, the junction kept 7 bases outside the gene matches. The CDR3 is CSVAIAGGWNEQYF. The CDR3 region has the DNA TGCAGCGTTGCAATAGCGGGAGGGTGGAACGAGCAGTACTTC.

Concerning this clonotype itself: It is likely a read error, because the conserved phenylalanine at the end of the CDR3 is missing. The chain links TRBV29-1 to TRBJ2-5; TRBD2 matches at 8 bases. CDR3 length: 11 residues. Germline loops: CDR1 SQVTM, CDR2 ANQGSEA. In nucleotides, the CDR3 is TGCATCGTTACGGGAGGGGAGACCCAGTACTCC. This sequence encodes CIVTGGETQYS.

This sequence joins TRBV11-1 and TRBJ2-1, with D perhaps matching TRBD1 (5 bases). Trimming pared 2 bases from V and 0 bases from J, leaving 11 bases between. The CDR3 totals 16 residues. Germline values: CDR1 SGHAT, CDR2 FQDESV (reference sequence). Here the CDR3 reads CASSLWGRASYNEQFF. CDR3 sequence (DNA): TGTGCCAGCAGCTTATGGGGCAGGGCCTCCTACAATGAGCAGTTCTTC.